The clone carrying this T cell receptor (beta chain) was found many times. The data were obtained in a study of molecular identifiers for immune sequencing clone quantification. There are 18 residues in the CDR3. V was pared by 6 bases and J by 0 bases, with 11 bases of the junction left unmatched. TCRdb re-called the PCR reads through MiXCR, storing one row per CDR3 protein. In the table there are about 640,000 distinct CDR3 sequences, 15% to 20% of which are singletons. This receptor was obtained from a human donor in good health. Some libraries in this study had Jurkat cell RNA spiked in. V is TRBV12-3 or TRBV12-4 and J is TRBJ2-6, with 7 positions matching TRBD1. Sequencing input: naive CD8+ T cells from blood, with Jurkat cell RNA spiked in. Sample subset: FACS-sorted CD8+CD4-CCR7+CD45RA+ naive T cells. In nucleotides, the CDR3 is TGTGCCAGCAGGAAAATAGGACAGGAGGCCTCTGGGGCCAACGTCCTGACTTTC. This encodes CASRKIGQEASGANVLTF.